This T cell receptor (beta chain) was identified during a study of blood T cell repertoires in COVID-19. Produced via immunoSEQ multiplex PCR; TCRdb's table is partial and in-frame only. The repertoire holds about 24,000 clones, with about 90% as singletons. The V segment lost 0 bases and the J segment 4 bases; nucleotides outside the gene matches: 4. The CDR3 has 15 residues. Germline V gene sequence: CDR1 LNHNV, CDR2 YYDKDF (reference sequence). The chain is built from TRBV15 and TRBJ2-5; 8 bases align to TRBD2. Sequenced: peripheral blood. The clonotype originates from a man between 65 and 85 years old with active COVID-19. The CDR3: CATSRDYGRGETQYF. The CDR3 DNA reads TGTGCCACCAGCAGAGATTACGGGAGGGGAGAGACCCAGTACTTC.